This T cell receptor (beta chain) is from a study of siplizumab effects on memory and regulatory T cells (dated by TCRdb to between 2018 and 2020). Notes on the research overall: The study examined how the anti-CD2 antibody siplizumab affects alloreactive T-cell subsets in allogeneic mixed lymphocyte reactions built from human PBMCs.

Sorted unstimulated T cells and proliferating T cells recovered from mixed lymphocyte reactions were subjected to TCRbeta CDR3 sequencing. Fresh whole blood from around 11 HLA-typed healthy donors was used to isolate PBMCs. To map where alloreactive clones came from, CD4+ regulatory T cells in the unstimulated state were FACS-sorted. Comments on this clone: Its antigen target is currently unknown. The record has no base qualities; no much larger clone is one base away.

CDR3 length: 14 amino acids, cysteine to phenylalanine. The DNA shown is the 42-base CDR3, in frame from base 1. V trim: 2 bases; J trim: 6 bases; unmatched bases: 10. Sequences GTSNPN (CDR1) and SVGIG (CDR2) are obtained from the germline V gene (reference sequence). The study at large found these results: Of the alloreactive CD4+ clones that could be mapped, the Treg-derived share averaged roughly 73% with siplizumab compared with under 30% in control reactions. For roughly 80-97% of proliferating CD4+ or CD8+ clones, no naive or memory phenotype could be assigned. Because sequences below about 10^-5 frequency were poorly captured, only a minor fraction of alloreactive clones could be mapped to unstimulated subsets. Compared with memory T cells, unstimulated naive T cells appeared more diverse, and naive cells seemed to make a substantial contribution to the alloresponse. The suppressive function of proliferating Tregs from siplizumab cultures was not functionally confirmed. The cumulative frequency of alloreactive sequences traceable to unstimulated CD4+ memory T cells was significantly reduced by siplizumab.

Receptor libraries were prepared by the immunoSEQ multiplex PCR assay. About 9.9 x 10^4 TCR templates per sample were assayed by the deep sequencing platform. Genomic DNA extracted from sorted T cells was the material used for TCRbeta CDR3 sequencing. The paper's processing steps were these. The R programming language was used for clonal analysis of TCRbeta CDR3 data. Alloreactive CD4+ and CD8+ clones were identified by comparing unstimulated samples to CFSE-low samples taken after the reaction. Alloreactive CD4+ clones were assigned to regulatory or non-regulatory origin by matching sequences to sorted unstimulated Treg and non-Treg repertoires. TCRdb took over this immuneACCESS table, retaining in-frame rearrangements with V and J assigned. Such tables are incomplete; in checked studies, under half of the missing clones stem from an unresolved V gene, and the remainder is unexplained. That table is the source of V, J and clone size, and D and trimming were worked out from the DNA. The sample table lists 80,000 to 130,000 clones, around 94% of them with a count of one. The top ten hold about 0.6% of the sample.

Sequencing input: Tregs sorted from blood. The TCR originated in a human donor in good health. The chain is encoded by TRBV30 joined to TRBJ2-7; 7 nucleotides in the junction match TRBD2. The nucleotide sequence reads TGTGCCTGGAGTCCCGGCGGGAGTATAAGCGAGCAGTACTTC. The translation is CAWSPGGSISEQYF.